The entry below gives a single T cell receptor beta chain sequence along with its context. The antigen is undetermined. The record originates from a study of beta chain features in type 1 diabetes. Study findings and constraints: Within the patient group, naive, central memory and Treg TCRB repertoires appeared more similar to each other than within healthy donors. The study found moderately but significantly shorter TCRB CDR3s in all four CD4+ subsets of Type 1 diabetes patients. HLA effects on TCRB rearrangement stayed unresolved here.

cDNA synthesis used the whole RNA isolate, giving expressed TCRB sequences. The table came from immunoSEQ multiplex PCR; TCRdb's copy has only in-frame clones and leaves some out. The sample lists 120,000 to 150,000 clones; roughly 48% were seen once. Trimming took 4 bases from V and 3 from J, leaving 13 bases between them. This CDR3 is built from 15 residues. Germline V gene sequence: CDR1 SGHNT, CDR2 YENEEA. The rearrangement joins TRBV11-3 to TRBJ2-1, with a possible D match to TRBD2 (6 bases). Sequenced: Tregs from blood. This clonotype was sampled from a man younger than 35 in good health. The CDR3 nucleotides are TGTGCCAGCAGCTCGGCGGGATCCTACTACAATGAGCAGTTCTTC. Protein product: CASSSAGSYYNEQFF. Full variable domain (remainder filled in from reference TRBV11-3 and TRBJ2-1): EAGVVQSPRYKIIEKKQPVAFWCNPISGHNTLYWYLQNLGQGPELLIRYENEEAVDDSQLPKDRFSAERLKGVDSTLKIQPAELGDSAVYLCASSSAGSYYNEQFFGPGTRLTVL.